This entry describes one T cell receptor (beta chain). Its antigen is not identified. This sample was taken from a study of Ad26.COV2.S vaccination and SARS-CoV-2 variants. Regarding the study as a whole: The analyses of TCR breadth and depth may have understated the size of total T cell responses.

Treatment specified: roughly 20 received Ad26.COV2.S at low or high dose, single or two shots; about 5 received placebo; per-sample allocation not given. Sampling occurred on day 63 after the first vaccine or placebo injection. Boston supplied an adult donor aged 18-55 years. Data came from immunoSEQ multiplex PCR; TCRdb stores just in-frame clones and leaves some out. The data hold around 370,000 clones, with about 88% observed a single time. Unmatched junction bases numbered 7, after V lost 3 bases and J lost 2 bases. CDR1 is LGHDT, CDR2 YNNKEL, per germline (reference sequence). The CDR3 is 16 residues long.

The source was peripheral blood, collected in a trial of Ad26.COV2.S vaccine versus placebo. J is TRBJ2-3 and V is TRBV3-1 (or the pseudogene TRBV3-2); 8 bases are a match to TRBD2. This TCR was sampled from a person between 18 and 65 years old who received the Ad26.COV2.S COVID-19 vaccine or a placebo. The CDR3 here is CASSHSRTSFTDTQYF. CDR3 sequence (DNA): TGTGCCAGCAGCCACTCCCGGACTAGCTTCACAGATACGCAGTATTTT.